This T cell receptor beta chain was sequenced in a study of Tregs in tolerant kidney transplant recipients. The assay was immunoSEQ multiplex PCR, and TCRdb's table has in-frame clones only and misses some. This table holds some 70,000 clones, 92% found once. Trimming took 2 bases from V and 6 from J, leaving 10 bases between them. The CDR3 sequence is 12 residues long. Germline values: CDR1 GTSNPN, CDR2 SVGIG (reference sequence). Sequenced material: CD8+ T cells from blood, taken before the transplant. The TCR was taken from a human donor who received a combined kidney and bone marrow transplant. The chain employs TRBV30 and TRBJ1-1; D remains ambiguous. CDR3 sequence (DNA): TGTGCCTGGAGTTCATTGGCAGCTGAAGCTTTCTTT. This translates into CAWSSLAAEAFF.